This is a list of T cell receptor beta chains from one sample in a study of T cells in Graves' hyperthyroidism and ophthalmopathy. TCRdb re-analysed the multiplex PCR reads in MiXCR, keeping a single row per CDR3 protein. The data show roughly 500,000 distinct CDR3 sequences, about 20% seen once. The sample comprised blood. The receptors were sampled from a woman aged 70-85 years with Graves' ophthalmopathy. CDR3s leave out the opening cysteine and the closing phenylalanine or tryptophan.

>TRBJ1-2|TRBV20-1
SARGEDGYT
>TRBJ2-1|TRBV10-3
AISRRGPYTNNEQF
>TRBJ1-1|TRBV3-1
ASSPPGHMNTEAF
>TRBJ1-6|TRBV30
AWSAQGDSPLH
>TRBJ2-2|TRBV27
ASNPTTKNTGELF
>TRBJ1-2|TRBV29-1
SVEGFRGINYGYT
>TRBJ2-3|TRBV30
AWSVVAGDTQY
>TRBJ1-2|TRBV28
ASSSLHRGDYGYT
>TRBJ2-5|TRBV6-1
ASIWTSGTETQY
>TRBJ1-5|TRBV12-3/TRBV12-4
ASSPGGRVDQPQH
>TRBJ2-2|TRBV7-9
ASSGPSGSGVGELF
>TRBJ1-1|TRBV20-1
SARGEPNTEAF
>TRBJ2-3|TRBV25-1
ASSEFRGRGTDTQY
>TRBJ1-2|TRBV6-1
ASTPGTGAIYGYT
>TRBJ1-2|TRBV3-1
ASSQDHYGYT
>TRBJ1-1|TRBV20-1
SARDFRQDLNTEAF
>TRBJ2-7|TRBV4-2
ASSLEEGGNEQY
>TRBJ2-2|TRBV6-1
ASSYRDTGELF
>TRBJ1-1|TRBV20-1
SASTGGALTTEAF
>TRBJ1-2|TRBV28
ASSPRDRGRLNYGYT
>TRBJ2-5|TRBV20-1
SAPGDGTETQY
>TRBJ1-5|TRBV12-3/TRBV12-4
ASTGQLNQPQH
>TRBJ2-2|TRBV12-5
ATRGRVPGELF
>TRBJ1-6|TRBV18
ASSQSTASNSPLH
>TRBJ2-5|TRBV11-2
ASSLVGQGETQY
>TRBJ2-2|TRBV5-4
ASSSETVTGELF
>TRBJ2-7|TRBV20-1
SASPYGNAYEQY
>TRBJ1-1|TRBV9
ASSVAVNTEAF
>TRBJ1-5|TRBV12-3/TRBV12-4
ASSFHRSAGPQH